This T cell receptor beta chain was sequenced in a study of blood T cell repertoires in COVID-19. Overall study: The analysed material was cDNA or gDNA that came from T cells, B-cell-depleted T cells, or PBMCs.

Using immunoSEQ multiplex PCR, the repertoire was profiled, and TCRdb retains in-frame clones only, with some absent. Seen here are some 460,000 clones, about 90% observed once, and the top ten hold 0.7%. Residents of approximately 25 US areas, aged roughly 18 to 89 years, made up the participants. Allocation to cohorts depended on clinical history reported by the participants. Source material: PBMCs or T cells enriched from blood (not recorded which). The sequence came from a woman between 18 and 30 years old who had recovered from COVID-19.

The CDR3 spells CAWSVRLRGTVGEKLFF. The CDR3 nucleotides are TGTGCCTGGAGTGTACGGCTAAGGGGAACGGTTGGGGAAAAACTGTTTTTT. This chain connects TRBV30 to TRBJ1-4, with D possibly matching TRBD1 (5 bases). Germline assignment: CDR1 GTSNPN and CDR2 SVGIG (reference sequence). With 0 bases removed from V and 8 bases from J, the gap between germline ends came to 22 bases. The length of the CDR3 is 17 residues.